Below, 17 T cell receptor beta chains from the same sample are listed, as sequenced in a study of Graves' ophthalmopathy and Graves' hyperthyroidism. Beta-chain TCR CDR3 regions were amplified from RNA transcripts. Scientists carried out first-round RT-PCR using HTBI primers and then a second-round multiplex PCR. Each CDR3 protein gets one entry after TCRdb re-called the multiplex PCR reads with MiXCR. The sample lists more than 1,000,000 distinct CDR3 sequences; less than 45% were seen once. Sequences were obtained from peripheral blood or thyroid tissue (not recorded which). The receptor set was obtained from an adult man with Graves' hyperthyroidism.

A remark on this clonotype: A single base separates this from a much larger clone, so it may be a read error. The rearrangement uses TRBV14 and TRBJ1-5; D unresolved. This CDR3 contains 13 residues. The germline CDR1 and CDR2 sequences are SGHDN and FVKESK. CDR3 sequence: CAGSQDPYQPQHF. The DNA for the CDR3 is TGTGCCGGCAGCCAAGATCCTTACCAGCCCCAGCATTTT.

The chain has TRBV25-1 and TRBJ1-4, with TRBD1 as a possible D gene (6 bases). The CDR3 is 13 amino acids. Trimming cost V 4 bases and J 6 bases, with 9 bases left between them. The germline V gene encodes CDR1 MGHDK and CDR2 SYGVNS. In nucleotides, the CDR3 is TGTGCCAGCAGTGGACGACAGGATGAAAAACTGTTTTTT. Amino acid sequence: CASSGRQDEKLFF.

The chain has TRBV29-1 and TRBJ1-1, with 10 bases that match TRBD1. The CDR3 loop spans 15 amino acids. Germline V gene sequence: CDR1 SQVTM, CDR2 ANQGSEA. V dropped 7 bases and J dropped 4; count of bases not matched to a gene: 12. Here the CDR3 reads CSADWPGTGATEAFF. In nucleotides, the CDR3 is TGCAGCGCCGATTGGCCCGGGACAGGGGCCACTGAAGCTTTCTTT. Filled out from reference TRBV29-1 and TRBJ1-1, the complete variable domain reads SAVISQKPSRDICQRGTSLTIQCQVDSQVTMMFWYRQQPGQSLTLIATANQGSEATYESGFVIDKFPISRPNLTFSTLTVSNMSPEDSSIYLCSADWPGTGATEAFFGQGTRLTVV.

This clonotype was picked up many times. CDR3 sequence: CASSLLRQETQYF. The CDR3 region has the DNA TGTGCCAGCAGTTTGCTGCGCCAAGAGACCCAGTACTTC. The chain links TRBV6-5 to TRBJ2-5; the D is unclear. Germline CDR1 MNHEY, CDR2 SVGAGI. The CDR3 has 13 amino acids. The V end lost 4 bases, the J end lost 1 base, and 7 bases lay between the germline ends.

This clonotype was seen ten or more times. V usage is TRBV7-9 and J usage is TRBJ1-5; no definite D call. From germline, CDR1 is SEHNR and CDR2 FQNEAQ (reference sequence). Trimming pared 5 bases from V and 4 bases from J, leaving 15 bases between. The CDR3 has 15 residues. The CDR3 loop reads CASSLGRFPNQPQHF. DNA for the CDR3: TGTGCCAGCAGCCTCGGGAGGTTCCCGAATCAGCCCCAGCATTTT.

This clonotype appeared many times. The chain joins TRBV4-2 to TRBJ2-2; perhaps D is TRBD1 or TRBD2 (5 bases each). V shed 1 base and J shed 1 base, with 10 bases lying between them. Per the germline V gene, CDR1 is LGHNA and CDR2 is YNFKEQ. The CDR3 contains 16 residues. This chain's CDR3 is CASSQVQGRNTGELFF. CDR3 sequence (DNA): TGTGCCAGCAGCCAAGTGCAGGGACGGAACACCGGGGAGCTGTTTTTT.

Many counts were recorded for this clonotype. The genes are TRBV9 and TRBJ2-6; D assignment may be TRBD1 or TRBD2 (5 bases each). The CDR3 is made up of 15 amino acids. Germline V gene lookup returns CDR1 SGDLS and CDR2 YYNGEE. The ends were cut back, 4 bases at V and 2 bases at J, with 10 bases in the middle. The CDR3 coding sequence is TGTGCCAGCAGCCCCCAGGGAGCTGGGGCCAACGTCCTGACTTTC. Encoded protein: CASSPQGAGANVLTF.

The chain uses TRBV5-6 and TRBJ2-5; 7 nucleotides align to TRBD1. V trimming: 4 bases; J trimming: 5 bases; junction bases outside the gene matches: 11. This CDR3 contains 15 residues. Germline values: CDR1 SGHDT, CDR2 YYEEEE. The DNA of the CDR3 is TGTGCCAGCAGCCCCAATCAGAGGGGGCGGGAGACCCAGTACTTC. Translated, it gives CASSPNQRGRETQYF.

In this sample, this clonotype turned up many times. The rearrangement uses TRBV25-1 and TRBJ2-3; the D gene is possibly TRBD1 (6 bases). V lost 7 bases and J lost 0, with 8 bases in between. There are 13 residues in the CDR3. Germline V gene data show CDR1 as MGHDK and CDR2 as SYGVNS. The CDR3 sequence: CASTGVSTDTQYF. As DNA, the CDR3 is TGTGCCAGCACAGGGGTGAGCACAGATACGCAGTATTTT.

The table lists this clonotype with a few counts. CDR3 nucleotides: TGTGCCAGCAGTCAGAGGATGAACACTGAAGCTTTCTTT. This gives the protein CASSQRMNTEAFF. The genes are TRBV7-2 and TRBJ1-1; D call uncertain. Germline values: CDR1 SGHTA, CDR2 FQGNSA. The CDR3 has 13 residues. The V gene lost 6 bases and the J gene lost 0 bases, with 8 bases spanning the gap.

Regarding this clonotype: This could be a read error, since a much larger clone is one nucleotide away. The J gene is TRBJ1-5, the V gene TRBV2; D may be TRBD1 (6 bases). V lost 8 bases and J lost 3, with 17 bases in between. Germline CDR1 reads SNHLY; CDR2 reads FYNNEI. The CDR3 totals 15 residues. CDR3 residues: CASYMGQGNNQPQHF. The CDR3 bases are TGTGCCAGCTACATGGGGCAGGGGAACAATCAGCCCCAGCATTTT. Together with reference TRBV2 and TRBJ1-5, the CDR3 gives the full variable domain: EPEVTQTPSHQVTQMGQEVILRCVPISNHLYFYWYRQILGQKVEFLVSFYNNEISEKSEIFDDQFSVERPDGSNFTLKIRSTKLEDSAMYFCASYMGQGNNQPQHFGDGTRLSIL.

Ten or more counts support this clonotype. The gene calls are TRBV7-9 and TRBJ1-5; D is unresolved. The V end lost 3 bases, the J end lost 11 bases, and 14 bases lay between the germline ends. From germline, CDR1 is SEHNR and CDR2 FQNEAQ (reference sequence). The CDR3 is 13 amino acids. CDR3 loop: CASSFAADGSQHF. DNA of the CDR3: TGTGCCAGCAGCTTTGCGGCGGATGGGTCCCAGCATTTT.

The chain links TRBV20-1 to TRBJ2-7; D possibly uses TRBD1 or TRBD2 (6 bases each). Trimming cost V 6 bases and J 3 bases, with 18 bases left between them. CDR1 is DFQATT, CDR2 SNEGSKA, per germline (reference sequence). This CDR3 is built from 14 residues. Written as DNA, the CDR3 is TGCAGTGCGAAGGGGGTCAGGGAGGTCTACGAGCAGTACTTC. It is translated as CSAKGVREVYEQYF.

This clonotype came up a few times. The CDR3 loop is CASSRDQFGGYTF. The CDR3 coding sequence is TGTGCCAGCAGCCGGGACCAATTTGGTGGCTACACCTTC. The chain uses TRBV5-6 and TRBJ1-2; the D gene is possibly TRBD1 (5 bases). Germline CDR1 is SGHDT and CDR2 is YYEEEE. The CDR3 contains 13 residues. With 4 bases removed from V and 7 bases from J, the gap between germline ends came to 14 bases.

Comment on this clonotype: A read error is possible here, since a much larger clone lies one base away. The CDR3 sequence: CSVATGPYEQHF. The CDR3 DNA reads TGCAGCGTTGCGACAGGTCCCTACGAGCAGCACTTC. The chain couples TRBV29-1 to TRBJ2-7; perhaps TRBD1 as D (6 bases). The CDR3 length is 12 residues. CDR1 is SQVTM and CDR2 is ANQGSEA in the germline V gene.

The J gene is TRBJ1-4, the V gene TRBV18, with D perhaps matching TRBD1 (5 bases). Germline V CDR1 and CDR2: KGHSH, LQKENI. The germline V and J ends were trimmed by 3 bases and 5 bases, with 13 bases remaining between them. The length of the CDR3 is 15 residues. CDR3 protein: CASSPRGTENEKLFF. The CDR3 nucleotides read TGTGCCAGCTCACCGCGTGGGACGGAAAATGAAAAACTGTTTTTT.

This rearrangement joins TRBV6-5 to TRBJ1-4; D remains unclear. The germline V and J ends were trimmed by 2 bases and 7 bases, with 14 bases remaining between them. Germline loops: CDR1 MNHEY, CDR2 SVGAGI. The CDR3 spans 15 residues. CDR3: CASSYGGLQAEKLFF. CDR3 sequence (DNA): TGTGCCAGCAGTTACGGCGGGTTGCAAGCTGAAAAACTGTTTTTT.